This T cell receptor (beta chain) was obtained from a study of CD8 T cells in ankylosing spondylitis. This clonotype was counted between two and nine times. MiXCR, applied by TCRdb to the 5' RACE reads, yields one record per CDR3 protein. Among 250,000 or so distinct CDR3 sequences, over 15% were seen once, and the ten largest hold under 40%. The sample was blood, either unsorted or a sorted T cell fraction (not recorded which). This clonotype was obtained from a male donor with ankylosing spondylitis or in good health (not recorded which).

CDR3 bases: TGTGCCAGCAGCTTAGATATCCAAGCCGTGGAGACCCAGTACTTC. This sequence encodes CASSLDIQAVETQYF. This chain uses TRBV7-9 with TRBJ2-5; unclear D gene. Germline-derived CDR1 and CDR2 are SEHNR and FQNEAQ (reference sequence). V was shortened by 1 base and J by 5 bases, with 14 bases between the two germline ends. The CDR3 extends over 15 amino acids. Looking up the rest from reference TRBV7-9 and TRBJ2-5 gives the full variable domain: DTGVSQNPRHKITKRGQNVTFRCDPISEHNRLYWYRQTLGQGPEFLTYFQNEAQLEKSRLLSDRFSAERPKGSFSTLEIQRTEQGDSAMYLCASSLDIQAVETQYFGPGTRLLVL.